The 15 T cell receptor beta chains below all came from one sample that was sequenced in a study of blood T cell repertoires in COVID-19. Libraries were prepared by immunoSEQ multiplex PCR; TCRdb keeps only in-frame clonotypes and omits some of them. This sample has about 120,000 clones, with more than 85% found just once. The sample taken for sequencing was peripheral blood. All receptors derive from a man between 60 and 70 years old with COVID-19, enrolled during active disease.

The chain links TRBV6-5 to TRBJ1-1, with D possibly being TRBD1 (5 bases). Germline V gene lookup returns CDR1 MNHEY and CDR2 SVGAGI. The CDR3 extends over 14 amino acids. Trimming removed 2 bases from V and 3 bases from J, with 10 bases in between. The CDR3 region has the DNA TGTGCCAGCAGTTACGAGGGGAGGTACACTGAAGCTTTCTTT. Translation: CASSYEGRYTEAFF.

The V call is TRBV2, the J call TRBJ2-5, with TRBD1 as a possible D gene (6 bases). The length of the CDR3 is 14 residues. Between the trimmed V and J ends, which lost 4 bases and 1 base, there was a span of 10 bases. Germline values: CDR1 SNHLY, CDR2 FYNNEI. CDR3 loop: CASSVRTVQETQYF. CDR3 coding DNA: TGTGCCAGCAGTGTTCGGACAGTCCAAGAGACCCAGTACTTC.

The rearrangement links TRBV18 to TRBJ1-4; D gene ambiguous. This CDR3 has 16 residues. Between the trimmed V and J ends, which lost 0 bases and 8 bases, there was a span of 16 bases. Germline CDR1 KGHSH, CDR2 LQKENI. The chain's CDR3 is CASSPPRGVDGEKLFF. The CDR3, as DNA: TGTGCCAGCTCACCACCCCGGGGTGTGGATGGCGAAAAACTGTTTTTT.

The chain links TRBV4-3 to TRBJ2-1; 11 positions agree with TRBD1. The CDR3 sequence is 16 residues long. Trimming cost V 1 base and J 6 bases; bases outside gene matches: 5. Germline V gene data show CDR1 as LGHNA and CDR2 as YSLEER. The CDR3 nucleotides read TGCGCCAGCAGCCAAGCGGGGACAGGGGGGATCAATGAGCAGTTCTTC. It is translated as CASSQAGTGGINEQFF.

V is TRBV3-1 (or the pseudogene TRBV3-2) and J is TRBJ1-1; tentative D call: TRBD1 (6 bases). V gave up 4 bases and J gave up 0 bases, with 12 bases separating them. The germline V gene has CDR1 LGHDT and CDR2 YNNKEL (reference sequence). The CDR3 loop spans 15 amino acids. This CDR3 reads CASSPITGMNTEAFF. DNA for the CDR3: TGTGCCAGCAGCCCGATTACAGGGATGAACACTGAAGCTTTCTTT.

The chain carries TRBV11-2 and TRBJ1-1; possibly TRBD1 for D (6 bases). Germline V lookup: CDR1 SGHAT, CDR2 FQNNGV. Trimming pared 5 bases from V and 0 bases from J, leaving 13 bases between. The CDR3 sequence is 15 residues long. This chain's CDR3 is CASSDIQGLNTEAFF. The CDR3 nucleotides are TGTGCCAGCAGCGATATACAGGGTCTGAACACTGAAGCTTTCTTT. The whole variable domain, filled in from reference TRBV11-2 and TRBJ1-1, reads EAGVAQSPRYKIIEKRQSVAFWCNPISGHATLYWYQQILGQGPKLLIQFQNNGVVDDSQLPKDRFSAERLKGVDSTLKIQPAKLEDSAVYLCASSDIQGLNTEAFFGQGTRLTVV.

This clone was counted a few times. The chain recombines TRBV7-3 with TRBJ2-5, with TRBD2 as a possible D gene (6 bases). Germline V lookup: CDR1 SGHTA, CDR2 FQGTGA. There are 15 residues in the CDR3. The V end was cut by 2 bases, the J end by 2 bases, with 12 bases between. CDR3 residues: CASSLGGRQQETQYF. The CDR3 DNA reads as TGTGCCAGCAGCTTAGGAGGGCGGCAACAAGAGACCCAGTACTTC.

This clone was seen more than once but under ten times. CDR3 sequence: CSASGDEQYF. The CDR3, as DNA: TGCAGTGCTAGCGGGGACGAGCAGTACTTC. This chain joins TRBV20-1 and TRBJ2-7; weak D call: TRBD2 (5 bases). The germline CDR1 and CDR2 sequences are DFQATT and SNEGSKA (reference sequence). Between the trimmed V and J ends, which lost 3 bases and 5 bases, there was a span of 5 bases. This CDR3 has 10 amino acids.

A word on this clone: The identical CDR3 is also encoded by other nucleotide sequences in the sample. The rearrangement uses TRBV27 and TRBJ1-4; D unclear. This CDR3 has 13 amino acids. The germline V gene has CDR1 MNHEY and CDR2 SMNVEV (reference sequence). Trimming left V 3 bases short and J 5 bases short, with 7 bases between. CDR3 bases: TGTGCCAGCAGTTTCGGCGGAAATGAAAAACTGTTTTTT. It is translated as CASSFGGNEKLFF.

This chain connects TRBV5-1 to TRBJ1-2, with D uncertain. Trimming took 0 bases from V and 0 from J, leaving 9 bases between them. Germline V gene data show CDR1 as SGHRS and CDR2 as YFSETQ. CDR3 length: 15 amino acids. The CDR3 DNA reads TGCGCCAGCAGCTTGGACAACCCCACTAACTATGGCTACACCTTC. It is translated as CASSLDNPTNYGYTF.

V and J are TRBV5-1 and TRBJ2-7; TRBD2 agrees at 8 bases. J was trimmed by 2 bases and V by 4 bases; bases with no gene match: 5. Looked up from germline, CDR1 is SGHRS and CDR2 is YFSETQ. The CDR3 covers 14 residues. This CDR3 is CASSPGGGPYEQYF. CDR3 bases: TGCGCCAGCAGCCCGGGGGGGGGCCCCTACGAGCAGTACTTC.

This clone showed up many times. The rearrangement uses TRBV18 and TRBJ1-5; the D gene is possibly TRBD1 (6 bases). CDR3 length: 15 residues. Trimming took 1 base from V and 0 from J, leaving 7 bases between them. Germline CDR1 reads KGHSH; CDR2 reads LQKENI. In DNA, the CDR3 is TGTGCCAGCTCACCACAGACAGGTAGCAATCAGCCCCAGCATTTT. Amino acid sequence: CASSPQTGSNQPQHF.

The rearrangement joins TRBV5-1 to TRBJ2-1, with D perhaps matching TRBD1 (6 bases). Germline V CDR1 and CDR2: SGHRS, YFSETQ. V shed 1 base and J shed 2 bases, with 10 bases lying between them. There are 15 residues in the CDR3. CDR3 sequence: CASSLNDRTYNEQFF. The CDR3 DNA reads as TGCGCCAGCAGCTTGAACGACAGGACCTACAATGAGCAGTTCTTC. The full variable domain, completed using reference TRBV5-1 and TRBJ2-1, is KAGVTQTPRYLIKTRGQQVTLSCSPISGHRSVSWYQQTPGQGLQFLFEYFSETQRNKGNFPGRFSGRQFSNSRSEMNVSTLELGDSALYLCASSLNDRTYNEQFFGPGTRLTVL.

This rearrangement joins TRBV3-1 (or the pseudogene TRBV3-2) to TRBJ2-3, with TRBD2 identical over 11 bases. CDR3 length equals 16 residues. CDR1 and CDR2 (germline): LGHDT, YNNKEL (reference sequence). V gave up 4 bases and J gave up 1 base; unmatched junction bases: 4. In nucleotides, the CDR3 is TGTGCCAGCAGCCCCGCACTAGCGGGAGGCACAGATACGCAGTATTTT. Translation gives CASSPALAGGTDTQYF.

The V and J genes are TRBV10-3 and TRBJ2-2, with TRBD2 identical over 12 bases. The CDR3 runs 15 residues. V was pared by 9 bases and J by 0 bases, with 2 bases of the junction left unmatched. Germline-derived CDR1 and CDR2 are ENHRY and SYGVKD. CDR3 sequence: CAITSGGTNTGELFF. CDR3 bases: TGTGCCATTACTAGCGGGGGGACGAACACCGGGGAGCTGTTTTTT.